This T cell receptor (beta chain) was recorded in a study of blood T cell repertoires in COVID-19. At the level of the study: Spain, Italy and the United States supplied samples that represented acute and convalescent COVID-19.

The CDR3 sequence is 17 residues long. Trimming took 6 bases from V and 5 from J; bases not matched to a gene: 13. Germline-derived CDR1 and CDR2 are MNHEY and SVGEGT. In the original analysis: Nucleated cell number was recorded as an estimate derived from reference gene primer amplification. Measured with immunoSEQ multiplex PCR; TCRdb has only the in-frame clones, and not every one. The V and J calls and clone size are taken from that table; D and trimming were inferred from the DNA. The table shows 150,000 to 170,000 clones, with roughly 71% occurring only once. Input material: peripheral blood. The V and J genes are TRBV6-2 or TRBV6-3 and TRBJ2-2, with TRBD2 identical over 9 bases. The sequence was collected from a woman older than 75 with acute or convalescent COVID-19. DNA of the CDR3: TGTGCCAGCAGCCGAGGGATAGCGGGAGTAGGGACCGGGGAGCTGTTTTTT. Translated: CASSRGIAGVGTGELFF.